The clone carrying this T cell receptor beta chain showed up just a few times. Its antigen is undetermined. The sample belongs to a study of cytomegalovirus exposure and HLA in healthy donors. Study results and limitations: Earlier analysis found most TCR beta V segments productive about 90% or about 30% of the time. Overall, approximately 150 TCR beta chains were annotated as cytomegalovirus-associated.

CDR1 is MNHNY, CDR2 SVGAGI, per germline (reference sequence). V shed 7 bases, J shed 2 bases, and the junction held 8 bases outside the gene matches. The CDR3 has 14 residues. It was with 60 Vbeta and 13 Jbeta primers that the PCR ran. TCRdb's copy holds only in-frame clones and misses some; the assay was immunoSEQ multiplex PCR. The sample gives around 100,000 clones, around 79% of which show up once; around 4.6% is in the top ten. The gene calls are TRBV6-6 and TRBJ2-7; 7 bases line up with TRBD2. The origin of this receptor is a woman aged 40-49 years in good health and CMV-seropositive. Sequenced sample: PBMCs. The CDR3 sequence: CASTRLAWAYEQYF. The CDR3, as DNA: TGTGCCAGCACAAGACTAGCATGGGCCTACGAGCAGTACTTC.